Shown below are 19 T cell receptor beta chains from a single sample sequenced in a study of T cells in narcolepsy. TCRdb keeps only in-frame clones here, not all; method: immunoSEQ multiplex PCR. The sample consists of fewer than 15,000 clones, 85% to 90% of them appearing once. Sequenced material: CD45RA- memory CD4+ T cells from PBMCs. The source is a human donor with narcolepsy.

This chain uses TRBV27 with TRBJ1-2; maybe TRBD1 (6 bases). V was clipped by 6 bases and J by 8 bases, with 22 bases between them. The CDR3 consists of 15 residues. Germline assignment: CDR1 MNHEY and CDR2 SMNVEV (reference sequence). The CDR3 reads CASRTIQGRLVGYTF. CDR3 nucleotides: TGTGCCAGCAGGACCATACAGGGTCGCTTAGTGGGCTACACCTTC.

The J gene is TRBJ2-7, the V gene TRBV5-1; 11 nucleotides agree with TRBD1. J lost 5 bases, V lost 4 bases, and 11 bases had no gene match. There are 16 residues in the CDR3. Germline V gene lookup returns CDR1 SGHRS and CDR2 YFSETQ. DNA for the CDR3: TGCGCCAGCAGCACGGGGGGGCGGACAGGGGGCGACGAGCAGTACTTC. It codes for CASSTGGRTGGDEQYF. The full variable domain, completed using reference TRBV5-1 and TRBJ2-7, is KAGVTQTPRYLIKTRGQQVTLSCSPISGHRSVSWYQQTPGQGLQFLFEYFSETQRNKGNFPGRFSGRQFSNSRSEMNVSTLELGDSALYLCASSTGGRTGGDEQYFGPGTRLTVT.

The rearrangement joins TRBV6-1 to TRBJ2-5; a possible D gene is TRBD1 (6 bases). Looked up from germline, CDR1 is MNHNS and CDR2 is SASEGT. Between the trimmed V and J ends, which lost 6 bases and 4 bases, there was a span of 12 bases. The CDR3 extends over 13 amino acids. CDR3: CASRNRDAETQYF. The CDR3 bases are TGTGCCAGCAGAAACAGGGACGCAGAGACCCAGTACTTC.

V usage is TRBV6-5 and J usage is TRBJ2-1; 7 bases map to TRBD2. The junction had 10 bases not matched to a gene; V was cut back by 8 bases and J by 9 bases. In germline, CDR1 is MNHEY, CDR2 SVGAGI. The CDR3 loop spans 13 amino acids. The chain's CDR3 is CASRYPTGGEQFF. CDR3 nucleotides: TGTGCCAGCCGATACCCTACGGGGGGTGAGCAGTTCTTC.

Here the CDR3 reads CASTTRSNQPQHF. As DNA, the CDR3 is TGTGCCAGCACTACGAGGAGCAATCAGCCCCAGCATTTT. V gene TRBV28 combines with J gene TRBJ1-5; the D is unclear. From germline, CDR1 is MDHEN and CDR2 SYDVKM. CDR3 length: 13 residues. Trimming stripped 7 bases from V and 1 base from J, with 8 bases between. Based on the CDR3 plus reference TRBV28 and TRBJ1-5, the full variable domain is DVKVTQSSRYLVKRTGEKVFLECVQDMDHENMFWYRQDPGLGLRLIYFSYDVKMKEKGDIPEGYSVSREKKERFSLILESASTNQTSMYLCASTTRSNQPQHFGDGTRLSIL.

As to this clone: Within the sample, other DNA sequences also encode this same CDR3. The CDR3 loop reads CASSWTSGRAGGNEQYF. The DNA for the CDR3 is TGCGCCAGCAGCTGGACTAGCGGGAGGGCCGGAGGGAACGAGCAGTACTTC. The gene calls are TRBV5-1 and TRBJ2-7, with 15 nucleotides matching TRBD2. The CDR3 runs to 17 residues. The V gene's germline CDR1 is SGHRS and CDR2 YFSETQ. V trimming: 3 bases; J trimming: 5 bases; junction bases outside the gene matches: 9.

The chain uses TRBV28 and TRBJ2-1; a possible D gene is TRBD2 (5 bases). CDR3 length: 11 residues. V shed 7 bases and J shed 7 bases, with 8 bases lying between them. Germline CDR1 reads MDHEN; CDR2 reads SYDVKM. The CDR3 DNA reads TGTGCCAGCAATCGGGGTAATGAGCAGTTCTTC. It encodes CASNRGNEQFF.

This clone was found once. The V call is TRBV7-9, the J call TRBJ2-1; 14 nucleotides align to TRBD2. CDR3 length: 17 residues. V trimming: 6 bases; J trimming: 6 bases; junction bases outside the gene matches: 10. Germline V gives CDR1 SEHNR, CDR2 FQNEAQ (reference sequence). CDR3 in amino acids: CASRPGLAGVRVNEQFF. The CDR3 DNA reads TGTGCCAGCAGACCGGGACTAGCGGGAGTGCGTGTCAATGAGCAGTTCTTC.

J is TRBJ1-4 and V is TRBV30, with D unclear. The V end lost 2 bases, the J end lost 2 bases, and 12 bases lay between the germline ends. The CDR3 totals 15 residues. Germline assignment: CDR1 GTSNPN and CDR2 SVGIG (reference sequence). The CDR3 is CAWSLQVATNEKLFF. CDR3 coding DNA: TGTGCCTGGAGTCTTCAAGTGGCCACTAATGAAAAACTGTTTTTT.

This chain uses TRBV30 with TRBJ2-7; no firm D call. Trimming removed 3 bases from V and 3 bases from J, with 6 bases in between. CDR3 length: 11 amino acids. Looked up from germline, CDR1 is GTSNPN and CDR2 is SVGIG (reference sequence). The CDR3 nucleotides are TGTGCCTGGAGCAGAAACTACGAGCAGTACTTC. It translates to CAWSRNYEQYF.

The CDR3 bases are TGCGCCAGCAGCTTGGACGGCAGGGGGCAAGAGACCCAGTACTTC. Protein sequence: CASSLDGRGQETQYF. The chain uses TRBV5-1 and TRBJ2-5, with 7 positions matching TRBD1. J was trimmed by 2 bases and V by 0 bases; bases with no gene match: 4. Germline assignment: CDR1 SGHRS and CDR2 YFSETQ. CDR3 length: 15 residues.

The V call is TRBV27, the J call TRBJ2-1; TRBD2 agrees at 10 bases. V lost 8 bases and J lost 1; bases outside the gene matches: 8. Germline-derived CDR1 and CDR2 are MNHEY and SMNVEV (reference sequence). The CDR3 is made up of 16 amino acids. The CDR3 region is CASWGLTSGSYNEQFF. The DNA of the CDR3 is TGTGCCAGCTGGGGGTTGACTAGCGGGTCCTACAATGAGCAGTTCTTC.

The chain links TRBV7-9 to TRBJ2-1; 7 nucleotides agree with TRBD2. The CDR3 is made up of 14 amino acids. V lost 0 bases and J lost 15; bases outside the gene matches: 11. Germline CDR1 SEHNR, CDR2 FQNEAQ (reference sequence). CDR3 coding DNA: TGTGCCAGCAGCTTAGCCTCCTCTAGCGGCCCAGGGTTCTTC. Translating gives CASSLASSSGPGFF.

The chain couples TRBV4-2 to TRBJ1-1; D is perhaps TRBD1 (6 bases). This CDR3 spans 15 amino acids. Germline V lookup: CDR1 LGHNA, CDR2 YNFKEQ. Trimming pared 4 bases from V and 1 base from J, leaving 13 bases between. The CDR3 loop reads CASSLPGTQNTEAFF. In DNA, the CDR3 is TGTGCCAGCAGCCTTCCCGGGACACAGAACACTGAAGCTTTCTTT.

This rearrangement joins TRBV28 to TRBJ2-1; D unclear. V was clipped by 3 bases and J by 8 bases, with 5 bases between them. Germline CDR1 MDHEN, CDR2 SYDVKM. CDR3 size: 11 residues. Written as DNA, the CDR3 is TGTGCCAGCAGTTTGAGGTATGAGCAGTTCTTC. It codes for CASSLRYEQFF. Looking up the rest from reference TRBV28 and TRBJ2-1 gives the full variable domain: DVKVTQSSRYLVKRTGEKVFLECVQDMDHENMFWYRQDPGLGLRLIYFSYDVKMKEKGDIPEGYSVSREKKERFSLILESASTNQTSMYLCASSLRYEQFFGPGTRLTVL.

The chain carries TRBV7-3 and TRBJ1-1; TRBD1 is a possible D gene (5 bases). CDR3 length: 14 amino acids. Trimming took off 3 bases at V and 0 bases at J, with 8 bases between the two ends. Germline V gene data show CDR1 as SGHTA and CDR2 as FQGTGA. CDR3 sequence (DNA): TGTGCCAGCAGCTTTGGACACATGAACACTGAAGCTTTCTTT. Its protein is CASSFGHMNTEAFF.

V and J are TRBV2 and TRBJ2-3, with 8 bases that match TRBD2. The CDR3 runs to 14 residues. Germline V lookup: CDR1 SNHLY, CDR2 FYNNEI. The junction had 8 bases not matched to a gene; V was cut back by 9 bases and J by 3 bases. CDR3 loop: CARAGSGRTDTQYF. The CDR3 coding sequence is TGTGCCAGAGCGGGAAGCGGGAGAACAGATACGCAGTATTTT.

The chain combines TRBV5-1 with TRBJ2-3, with 8 bases aligning to TRBD2. In germline, CDR1 is SGHRS, CDR2 YFSETQ. The J segment lost 3 bases and the V segment lost 1 base, leaving 4 bases of the junction unmatched. The CDR3 has 15 residues. The CDR3 here is CASSLSGSGTDTQYF. CDR3 bases: TGCGCCAGCAGCTTGAGCGGGAGTGGGACAGATACGCAGTATTTT.

This chain connects TRBV7-2 to TRBJ2-6, with D unclear. With 0 bases removed from V and 3 bases from J, the gap between germline ends came to 6 bases. Looked up from germline, CDR1 is SGHTA and CDR2 is FQGNSA. The CDR3 has 15 residues. The CDR3 region is CASSLARRGANVLTF. The CDR3, as DNA: TGTGCCAGCAGCTTAGCGAGGCGTGGGGCCAACGTCCTGACTTTC.